This T cell receptor (beta chain) was obtained from a study of T cell responses to AZD1222 COVID-19 vaccine. Study-wide results and limits: It should be noted that donors were predominantly white British and more often female, and clonal diversity was possibly underestimated. The peak T cell response came first, and repertoires were sampled only after it. Spike was spanned by vaccine-associated CD4 TCRs, with dominance at 160-218 and 743-854. It was only a handful of AZD1222 recipients who were seropositive at baseline.

CDR1 and CDR2 (germline): ENHRY, SYGVKD. The CDR3 spans 14 residues. Trimming left V 6 bases short and J 8 bases short, with 19 bases between. Assay used: immunoSEQ multiplex PCR; TCRdb lists only in-frame clones, some missing. The sample has some 120,000 clones; roughly nine tenths are singletons. A note on this clone: The antigen is undetermined.

Sequences were derived from peripheral blood, sampled on day 0 of AZD1222 vaccination. The TCR comes from an adult in good health. The J gene is TRBJ1-2, the V gene TRBV10-3, with no clear D. The CDR3 reads CAIRGLLGINGYTF. DNA for the CDR3: TGTGCCATCAGAGGTCTTTTGGGCATTAACGGCTACACCTTC.